This T cell receptor beta chain originates from a study of blood T cell repertoires in COVID-19. About the study: COVID-19 samples from acute and convalescent phases originated in the United States, Italy and Spain. From T cells, B-cell-depleted T cells, or PBMCs came the material, which was cDNA or gDNA.

In the original processing: Amplification of reference gene primers provided the estimated nucleated cell counts. Assay used: immunoSEQ multiplex PCR; TCRdb lists only in-frame clones, some missing. V and J calls and clone size are as listed in that table; D and trimming were resolved from the DNA. The table lists some 460,000 clones, around 89% of them singletons, with about 4.3% in the top ten. Germline CDR1 is GTSNPN and CDR2 is SVGIG (reference sequence). V dropped 3 bases and J dropped 0 bases, with 15 bases sitting between them. The CDR3 is 16 residues long. Specimen: peripheral blood. V is TRBV30 and J is TRBJ1-3; D possibly corresponds to TRBD1 (6 bases). This clonotype was obtained from a woman in her twenties or thirties with acute or convalescent COVID-19. The CDR3 reads CAWSTAGVLSGNTIYF. The CDR3 region has the DNA TGTGCCTGGAGCACAGCAGGGGTACTCTCTGGAAACACCATATATTTT.